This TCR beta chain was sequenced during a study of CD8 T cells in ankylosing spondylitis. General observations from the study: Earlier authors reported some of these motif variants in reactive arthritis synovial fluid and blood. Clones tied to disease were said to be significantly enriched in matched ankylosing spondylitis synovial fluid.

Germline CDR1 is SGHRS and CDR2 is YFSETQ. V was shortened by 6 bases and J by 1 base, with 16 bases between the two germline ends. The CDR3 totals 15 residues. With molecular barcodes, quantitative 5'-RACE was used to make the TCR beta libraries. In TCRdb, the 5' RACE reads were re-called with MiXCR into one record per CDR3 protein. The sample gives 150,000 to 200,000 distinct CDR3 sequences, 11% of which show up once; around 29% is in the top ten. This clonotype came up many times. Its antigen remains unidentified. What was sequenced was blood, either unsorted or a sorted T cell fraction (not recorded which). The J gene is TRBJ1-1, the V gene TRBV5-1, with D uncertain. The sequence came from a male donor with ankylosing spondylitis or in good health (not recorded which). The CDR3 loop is CASTPRVGSNTEAFF. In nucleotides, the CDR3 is TGCGCCAGCACACCTAGGGTCGGATCGAACACTGAAGCTTTCTTT.